These 7 T cell receptor beta chains were all obtained from the same sample, sequenced in a study of human T cells and chemical hapten exposure. The time point is: pre-sensitization, week 0. Treatment denoted: therapeutic diphenylcyclopropenone sensitization with weekly scalp DPC. TCRdb itself ran the RACE reads through MiXCR, one entry per CDR3 protein. The table lists roughly 110,000 distinct CDR3 sequences, approximately 12% of them singletons. The sequenced sample was whole blood, obtained in connection with sensitization to the hapten diphenylcyclopropenone (DPC). The receptors were gathered from a woman aged 50 to 60 with alopecia areata. Some clones in this sample may be carry-over from other donors' samples.

The V and J genes are TRBV7-2 and TRBJ2-3; 11 bases align to TRBD2. The CDR3 has 16 residues. Germline V gene sequence: CDR1 SGHTA, CDR2 FQGNSA. V dropped 3 bases and J dropped 6; count of bases not matched to a gene: 8. CDR3 sequence (DNA): TGTGCCAGCAGCTTTTATGCTACTAGCGGGGGTGATACGCAGTATTTT. Protein product: CASSFYATSGGDTQYF.

There are a few counts of this clonotype. The rearrangement links TRBV11-2 to TRBJ2-5; D remains ambiguous. Trimming pared 5 bases from V and 6 bases from J, leaving 13 bases between. The CDR3 has 13 residues. Germline assignment: CDR1 SGHAT and CDR2 FQNNGV. CDR3 in DNA: TGTGCCAGCAGCCCGGATACAATGCAGACCCAGTACTTC. Translating gives CASSPDTMQTQYF.

The chain carries TRBV6-1 and TRBJ2-1; TRBD1 is a possible D gene (6 bases). Trimming took off 2 bases at V and 3 bases at J, with 11 bases between the two ends. Germline V lookup: CDR1 MNHNS, CDR2 SASEGT. This CDR3 comprises 15 residues. The CDR3 is CASSEWGLLYNEQFF. The CDR3 DNA follows: TGTGCCAGCAGTGAATGGGGGCTACTCTACAATGAGCAGTTCTTC.

The J gene is TRBJ2-5, the V gene TRBV7-6; perhaps TRBD2 as D (5 bases). V was cut by 2 bases and J by 8 bases, with 12 bases left in between. The length of the CDR3 is 13 residues. Germline-derived CDR1 and CDR2 are SGHVS and FNYEAQ. CDR3 amino acids: CASSLYVGDTQYF. Here the CDR3 DNA reads TGTGCCAGCAGCTTATATGTGGGAGACACCCAGTACTTC. Full variable domain (rest looked up from reference TRBV7-6 and TRBJ2-5): GAGVSQSPRYKVTKRGQDVALRCDPISGHVSLYWYRQALGQGPEFLTYFNYEAQQDKSGLPNDRFSAERPEGSISTLTIQRTEQRDSAMYRCASSLYVGDTQYFGPGTRLLVL.

This clonotype was detected many times. The V and J genes are TRBV12-3 or TRBV12-4 and TRBJ2-7; TRBD1 matches at 10 bases. The CDR3 is 15 residues long. J gave up 7 bases and V 3 bases, and 9 bases lay outside the gene matches. CDR3 bases: TGTGCCAGCAGTTTTGCCGGGACAGGGGATAGGGAGCAGTACTTC. As protein: CASSFAGTGDREQYF.

In its sample, this clonotype was seen many times. The genes are TRBV7-8 and TRBJ2-3; 7 bases agree with TRBD1. This CDR3 comprises 15 residues. Trimming removed 3 bases from V and 3 bases from J; junction bases left unmatched: 6. Germline V gene sequence: CDR1 SGHVS, CDR2 FQNEAQ. CDR3 loop: CASSFRTGVTDTQYF. CDR3 bases: TGTGCCAGCAGCTTTCGAACAGGGGTAACAGATACGCAGTATTTT.

The genes are TRBV4-3 and TRBJ2-3, with D tentatively TRBD1 or TRBD2 (6 bases each). The CDR3 contains 17 residues. V lost 0 bases and J lost 3, with 16 bases in between. The V gene's germline CDR1 is LGHNA and CDR2 YSLEER. The CDR3, as DNA: TGCGCCAGCAGCCAAGAGGGCGCGGGGACAATTACAGATACGCAGTATTTT. It yields the protein CASSQEGAGTITDTQYF.